Listed below are T cell receptor beta chains from one sample, sequenced in a study of blood T cell repertoires in COVID-19. Here immunoSEQ multiplex PCR was the method, and the copy in TCRdb shows in-frame clones only, minus some. The table lists roughly 230,000 clones, roughly 81% of them singletons. Sequenced input: peripheral blood. All receptors come from a man aged 35-49 years with acute or convalescent COVID-19. Both conserved end residues are part of each CDR3. D genes are given only for firm matches. Expanded clones get a size class; other rows say once, few or many, or leave the size out.

d_call j_call v_call clone_size cdr3_aa cdr3_nt
TRBD1 TRBJ2-7 TRBV27 NA CASSPDRRNEQYF TGTGCCAGCAGTCCGGACAGGCGGAACGAGCAGTACTTC
NA TRBJ1-4 TRBV18 NA CASSPQSGLEKLFF TGTGCCAGCTCACCCCAGTCAGGGTTGGAAAAACTGTTTTTT
NA TRBJ2-2 TRBV11-2 once CASSLVGRTGELFF TGTGCCAGCAGCTTAGTGGGGAGAACCGGGGAGCTGTTTTTT
NA TRBJ1-4 TRBV30 NA CAWSGGFEKLFF TGTGCCTGGAGTGGAGGGTTTGAAAAACTGTTTTTT
TRBD1 TRBJ1-2 TRBV19 NA CASTPGQGAYGYTF TGTGCCAGTACCCCGGGACAGGGGGCCTATGGCTACACCTTC
NA TRBJ2-3 TRBV19 NA CASKLSGDFQDTQYF TGTGCCAGTAAGTTGAGTGGGGACTTTCAAGATACGCAGTATTTT
TRBD1 TRBJ1-6 TRBV3-1/TRBV3-2 few CASSRTGTGSSPLHF TGTGCCAGCAGCCGCACCGGGACAGGGAGTTCACCCCTCCACTTT
TRBD1 TRBJ2-7 TRBV19 NA CASSTGTGSYEQYF TGTGCCAGTAGTACCGGGACAGGGTCCTACGAGCAGTACTTC
TRBD1 TRBJ2-3 TRBV5-5 NA CASLGGQGPTDTQYF TGTGCCAGTCTCGGGGGACAGGGTCCCACAGATACGCAGTATTTT
NA TRBJ1-1 TRBV5-4 once CASSLWGGPGGTEAFF TGTGCCAGCAGCTTGTGGGGGGGCCCGGGAGGGACTGAAGCTTTCTTT
TRBD2 TRBJ2-7 TRBV12-3/TRBV12-4 NA CASGTGTNEQYF TGTGCCAGCGGGACGGGGACTAACGAGCAGTACTTC
TRBD2 TRBJ2-1 TRBV28 NA CASIAVAGHNEQFF TGTGCCAGCATCGCAGTAGCGGGTCACAATGAGCAGTTCTTC
TRBD1 TRBJ1-4 TRBV5-4 NA CASRSTPRQGQNEKLFF TGTGCCAGCAGATCGACCCCCCGACAGGGCCAGAATGAAAAACTGTTTTTT
TRBD1 TRBJ1-1 TRBV5-4 NA CASSDRVRTNTEAFF TGTGCCAGCAGCGACAGGGTTCGGACGAACACTGAAGCTTTCTTT
NA TRBJ1-1 TRBV7-2 NA CASSFPGRAEAFF TGTGCCAGCAGCTTCCCCGGGCGGGCTGAAGCTTTCTTT
TRBD1 TRBJ1-1 TRBV14 NA CASSQGQMMNTEAFF TGTGCCAGCAGCCAGGGACAGATGATGAACACTGAAGCTTTCTTT
TRBD1 TRBJ1-5 TRBV3-1/TRBV3-2 NA CASSQDLGGPQPQHF TGTGCCAGCAGCCAAGACCTAGGGGGCCCTCAGCCCCAGCATTTT
TRBD2 TRBJ2-5 TRBV6-5 NA CASTLLAGAETQYF TGTGCCAGCACCCTACTAGCGGGGGCGGAGACCCAGTACTTC
TRBD1 TRBJ1-2 TRBV5-4 NA CASSYRGGYGYTF TGTGCCAGCAGCTACAGGGGAGGCTATGGCTACACCTTC
TRBD2 TRBJ2-5 TRBV7-2 NA CASSLGRGGKTQYF TGTGCCAGCAGCTTAGGGCGGGGGGGCAAGACCCAGTACTTC
TRBD1 TRBJ2-7 TRBV30 NA CAWSVGQGGTYEQYF TGTGCCTGGAGTGTAGGACAGGGAGGTACCTACGAGCAGTACTTC
NA TRBJ2-7 TRBV5-6 NA CASSLLQGKYEQYF TGTGCCAGCAGCCTACTCCAGGGGAAGTACGAGCAGTACTTC
TRBD1 TRBJ1-2 TRBV4-3 NA CASSQDPGGDYGYTF TGCGCCAGCAGCCAAGACCCAGGGGGCGACTATGGCTACACCTTC
NA TRBJ1-2 TRBV28 NA CASWEGPSSSYGYTF TGTGCCAGTTGGGAGGGGCCTTCGAGCTCCTATGGCTACACCTTC
TRBD1 TRBJ1-6 TRBV7-9 NA CASSSRQGVDNSPLHF TGTGCCAGCAGCTCTCGACAGGGGGTAGATAATTCACCCCTCCACTTT
NA TRBJ1-4 TRBV7-8 NA CASMSGDNEKLFF TGTGCCAGCATGTCAGGGGATAATGAAAAACTGTTTTTT
NA TRBJ1-6 TRBV6-1 NA CASSDLASASSYNSPLHF TGTGCCAGCAGTGACCTGGCCTCCGCTAGCTCCTATAATTCACCCCTCCACTTT
TRBD1 TRBJ1-2 TRBV29-1 NA CSVKDRERFNYGYTF TGCAGCGTCAAAGACAGGGAGAGATTTAACTATGGCTACACCTTC
NA TRBJ1-3 TRBV18 NA CASSQGTITGNTIYF TGTGCCAGCTCACAGGGGACTATCACTGGAAACACCATATATTTT
NA TRBJ1-1 TRBV29-1 NA CSVVGKGGGFAEAFF TGCAGCGTTGTCGGGAAGGGGGGGGGCTTCGCTGAAGCTTTCTTT
TRBD2 TRBJ2-1 TRBV7-9 NA CASSSGLARADEQFF TGTGCCAGCAGCTCGGGACTAGCGAGGGCGGATGAGCAGTTCTTC
TRBD2 TRBJ2-3 TRBV24-1 NA CATSDPGLADSTDTQYF TGTGCCACCAGTGACCCGGGACTAGCGGATAGCACAGATACGCAGTATTTT
TRBD1 TRBJ2-7 TRBV5-1 NA CASRKGQGSYEQYF TGCGCCAGCAGAAAAGGACAGGGCTCCTACGAGCAGTACTTC
NA TRBJ2-5 TRBV28 NA CASSFFQGETQYF TGTGCCAGCAGTTTTTTTCAGGGTGAGACCCAGTACTTC
TRBD1 TRBJ1-2 TRBV3-1/TRBV3-2 NA CASSHNDRANYGYTF TGTGCCAGCAGCCACAACGACAGGGCGAACTATGGCTACACCTTC
TRBD1 TRBJ2-2 TRBV6-5 NA CASSAGTGWTGELFF TGTGCCAGCAGCGCCGGGACAGGGTGGACCGGGGAGCTGTTTTTT
NA TRBJ2-7 TRBV2 NA CASSEFREQYF TGTGCCAGCAGTGAATTCCGCGAGCAGTACTTC
TRBD1 TRBJ2-7 TRBV13 NA CASSLGQGAEEQYF TGTGCCAGCAGCTTAGGACAGGGGGCTGAAGAGCAGTACTTC
NA TRBJ2-5 TRBV20-1 NA CSASSPRGNQETQYF TGCAGTGCTAGTTCCCCACGGGGGAACCAAGAGACCCAGTACTTC
NA TRBJ2-7 TRBV27 NA CASSLTGPSKQYF TGTGCCAGCAGTTTAACAGGGCCCTCTAAGCAGTACTTC
NA TRBJ1-1 TRBV6-5 NA CATATGGRTEAFF TGTGCCACCGCCACGGGGGGAAGGACTGAAGCTTTCTTT
NA TRBJ2-1 TRBV4-2 NA CASSQEGSWLF TGTGCCAGCAGCCAAGAGGGCTCCTGGCTCTTC
TRBD1 TRBJ1-5 TRBV2 NA CASSANRGDQPQHF TGTGCCAGCAGTGCGAACAGGGGGGATCAGCCCCAGCATTTT
NA TRBJ2-7 TRBV7-9 NA CASSLVPRVWYEQYF TGTGCCAGCAGCTTAGTCCCCAGGGTTTGGTACGAGCAGTACTTC
TRBD1 TRBJ1-1 TRBV7-9 NA CASSVRVTGGARPEAFF TGTGCCAGCAGCGTACGGGTAACAGGGGGCGCGAGGCCTGAAGCTTTCTTT
TRBD1 TRBJ1-6 TRBV19 NA CASRPTGGYNSPLHF TGTGCCAGTAGGCCCACAGGGGGCTATAATTCACCCCTCCACTTT
TRBD1 TRBJ1-2 TRBV29-1 NA CSVAEQGATNYGYTF TGCAGCGTTGCGGAACAGGGGGCAACGAACTATGGCTACACCTTC
NA TRBJ1-6 TRBV5-1 once CASSLPGGESPLHF TGCGCCAGCAGCCTTCCCGGGGGGGAATCACCCCTCCACTTT
NA TRBJ1-2 TRBV6-5 NA CASRSGYYGYTF TGTGCCAGCAGGTCAGGGTACTATGGCTACACCTTC
NA TRBJ2-7 TRBV7-8 NA CASSRGSDRPYEQYF TGTGCCAGCAGCCGAGGGTCGGACAGACCCTACGAGCAGTACTTC
TRBD1 TRBJ2-7 TRBV29-1 NA CSVGQGAWYEQYF TGCAGCGTCGGACAGGGGGCATGGTACGAGCAGTACTTC
NA TRBJ1-1 TRBV2 NA CASSEAQRLEAFF TGTGCCAGCAGTGAAGCGCAGCGTCTCGAAGCTTTCTTT
NA TRBJ1-2 TRBV7-8 once CASSLDTGPYGYTF TGTGCCAGCAGCCTGGACACCGGCCCCTATGGCTACACCTTC
NA TRBJ2-3 TRBV30 NA CAWSVGGDTQYF TGTGCCTGGAGTGTAGGAGGAGATACGCAGTATTTT
TRBD1 TRBJ2-3 TRBV4-1 NA CASSQVGGTGADTQYF TGCGCCAGCAGCCAAGTGGGGGGGACAGGGGCAGATACGCAGTATTTT